Following are 23 T cell receptor beta chains from one sample sequenced in a study of Ad26.COV2.S vaccination and SARS-CoV-2 variants. Treatment reported: 19 received Ad26.COV2.S at low or high dose, single or two shots; roughly five received placebo; per-sample allocation not given. Collection of samples fell on day 63 after the first vaccine or placebo injection. Repertoires were generated with immunoSEQ multiplex PCR, while TCRdb's copy carries only in-frame clones and drops some. The sample lists roughly 400,000 clones, around 91% occurring once. This specimen consisted of peripheral blood, obtained in a trial of Ad26.COV2.S vaccine versus placebo. The source of these receptors is a person between 18 and 60 years old who received the Ad26.COV2.S COVID-19 vaccine or a placebo.

J is TRBJ2-4 and V is TRBV5-6; D is possibly TRBD1 (6 bases). Germline V gives CDR1 SGHDT, CDR2 YYEEEE. Trimming stripped 1 base from V and 7 bases from J, with 18 bases between. CDR3 length: 16 residues. DNA of the CDR3: TGTGCCAGCAGCTTGTTTTGGCAGGGGAGTACTAACATTCAGTACTTC. It codes for CASSLFWQGSTNIQYF.

This clone came up once. The chain uses TRBV5-1 and TRBJ2-6, with no clear D. Trimming took 4 bases from V and 0 from J, leaving 11 bases between them. This CDR3 is 16 amino acids long. The germline gives CDR1 SGHRS, CDR2 YFSETQ. This CDR3 reads CASSPDNPSGANVLTF. The CDR3 coding sequence is TGCGCCAGCAGCCCAGACAACCCCTCTGGGGCCAACGTCCTGACTTTC.

The gene calls are TRBV6-5 and TRBJ1-4; TRBD1 aligns across 8 bases. The V gene end was trimmed by 4 bases and the J gene end by 3 bases; junction bases not matched to a gene: 1. CDR3 length: 14 residues. Germline V gives CDR1 MNHEY, CDR2 SVGAGI. The DNA for the CDR3 is TGTGCCAGCAGTTCGGACAGGGCTAATGAAAAACTGTTTTTT. Residues: CASSSDRANEKLFF.

The chain uses TRBV7-6 and TRBJ2-5; D may be TRBD1 or TRBD2 (6 bases each). The CDR3 sequence is 16 residues long. Trimming cost V 4 bases and J 5 bases, with 20 bases left between them. The germline CDR1 and CDR2 sequences are SGHVS and FNYEAQ. The CDR3 sequence: CASSSSGQRGGETQYF. The CDR3 region has the DNA TGTGCCAGCAGCTCCTCCGGACAGAGAGGGGGGGAGACCCAGTACTTC. Drawing the rest from reference TRBV7-6 and TRBJ2-5, the complete variable domain is GAGVSQSPRYKVTKRGQDVALRCDPISGHVSLYWYRQALGQGPEFLTYFNYEAQQDKSGLPNDRFSAERPEGSISTLTIQRTEQRDSAMYRCASSSSGQRGGETQYFGPGTRLLVL.

This chain uses TRBV4-1 with TRBJ2-7, with D possibly TRBD1 on 5 matching bases. The germline V and J ends were trimmed by 3 bases and 3 bases, with 15 bases remaining between them. CDR3 length: 15 residues. Germline loops: CDR1 MGHRA, CDR2 YSYEKL. The CDR3 protein is CASSQTPTAYYEQYF. The CDR3 region has the DNA TGCGCCAGCAGCCAGACCCCGACAGCCTACTACGAGCAGTACTTC.

The chain recombines TRBV28 with TRBJ1-2; the D is unclear. CDR1 MDHEN and CDR2 SYDVKM come from the germline V gene. The ends were cut back, 8 bases at V and 4 bases at J, with 23 bases in the middle. The CDR3 loop spans 16 amino acids. CDR3 bases: TGTGCCAGCGGACCTCATGCGTGGCCACGGGCCTATGGCTACACCTTC. It translates to CASGPHAWPRAYGYTF.

This chain joins TRBV6-6 and TRBJ1-1, with D hard to call. Germline-derived CDR1 and CDR2 are MNHNY and SVGAGI (reference sequence). This CDR3 has 12 amino acids. V was cut by 6 bases and J by 5 bases, with 10 bases left in between. CDR3 sequence (DNA): TGTGCCAGCAGCATGGGAGAGACTGAAGCTTTCTTT. This encodes CASSMGETEAFF.

This chain uses TRBV4-1 with TRBJ1-5, with a tentative D call TRBD1 (5 bases). Deletions cut 3 bases from V and 1 base from J, with 22 bases between. The CDR3 totals 19 residues. CDR1 MGHRA and CDR2 YSYEKL come from the germline V gene. This CDR3 is CASSQETGGGAISNQPQHF. The CDR3 region has the DNA TGCGCCAGCAGCCAGGAAACAGGTGGAGGGGCAATAAGCAATCAGCCCCAGCATTTT.

In DNA form, the CDR3 reads TGTGCCAGCAGTGCCCCCCGTATGGGCGAGCAGTACTTC. It codes for CASSAPRMGEQYF. This sequence joins TRBV2 and TRBJ2-7, with D hard to call. V was shortened by 4 bases and J by 6 bases, with 13 bases between the two germline ends. Germline CDR1 and CDR2: SNHLY and FYNNEI. The CDR3 runs to 13 residues.

This clone is a singleton in its sample. The V and J genes are TRBV5-1 and TRBJ2-7; the D is unclear. Trimming shortened V by 4 bases and J by 3 bases, and 11 bases separated the two germline ends. Germline-derived CDR1 and CDR2 are SGHRS and YFSETQ. The CDR3 is 13 residues long. Here the CDR3 DNA reads TGCGCCAGCAGCAGACCTCCCCTCTACGAGCAGTACTTC. Its protein is CASSRPPLYEQYF. The complete variable domain, with remaining parts taken from reference TRBV5-1 and TRBJ2-7, reads KAGVTQTPRYLIKTRGQQVTLSCSPISGHRSVSWYQQTPGQGLQFLFEYFSETQRNKGNFPGRFSGRQFSNSRSEMNVSTLELGDSALYLCASSRPPLYEQYFGPGTRLTVT.

J is TRBJ2-3 and V is TRBV5-4, with D hard to call. The V gene's germline CDR1 is SGHNT and CDR2 YYREEE (reference sequence). The CDR3 is 13 amino acids. The V and J ends lost 2 bases and 1 base respectively, with 5 bases between them. DNA for the CDR3: TGTGCCAGCAGCTTTCCGGGCACAGATACGCAGTATTTT. It codes for CASSFPGTDTQYF.

J is TRBJ2-7 and V is TRBV23-1; 8 nucleotides agree with TRBD1. TRBV23-1 is known as an ORF, though its function is uncertain. Unmatched junction bases numbered 14, after V lost 10 bases and J lost 3 bases. The CDR3 totals 15 residues. CDR3 sequence: CANPRDGTGHYEQYF. The CDR3 DNA is TGCGCCAACCCTCGGGACGGGACAGGACACTACGAGCAGTACTTC.

The chain carries TRBV5-4 and TRBJ2-6, with TRBD1 identical over 7 bases. In germline, CDR1 is SGHNT, CDR2 YYREEE (reference sequence). This CDR3 has 17 residues. After removal of 6 bases from V and 4 bases from J, the junction contained 13 bases not matched to a gene. CDR3: CASTPPRGLTGANVLTF. CDR3 nucleotides: TGTGCCAGCACCCCGCCCAGGGGGTTAACCGGGGCCAACGTCCTGACTTTC.

V usage is TRBV9 and J usage is TRBJ2-7; a possible D gene is TRBD2 (6 bases). Germline V lookup: CDR1 SGDLS, CDR2 YYNGEE. The length of the CDR3 is 14 residues. Trimming removed 4 bases from V and 2 bases from J, with 13 bases in between. The CDR3 is CASSPGTLPYEQYF. As DNA, the CDR3 is TGTGCCAGCAGCCCAGGGACTCTCCCCTACGAGCAGTACTTC. Based on the CDR3 plus reference TRBV9 and TRBJ2-7, the full variable domain is DSGVTQTPKHLITATGQRVTLRCSPRSGDLSVYWYQQSLDQGLQFLIQYYNGEERAKGNILERFSAQQFPDLHSELNLSSLELGDSALYFCASSPGTLPYEQYFGPGTRLTVT.

V and J are TRBV5-8 and TRBJ2-7; 8 bases align to TRBD2. Trimming cost V 1 base and J 6 bases; bases outside gene matches: 9. The CDR3 length is 15 residues. Germline V gene sequence: CDR1 SGHTS, CDR2 YDEGEE. CDR3 coding DNA: TGTGCCAGCAGCTTGTTCGCGGGAGGTCACTCCGAGCAGTACTTC. Translated, it gives CASSLFAGGHSEQYF.

The rearrangement uses TRBV4-1 and TRBJ1-2; D call uncertain. CDR1 and CDR2 (germline): MGHRA, YSYEKL. Trimming shortened V by 0 bases and J by 5 bases, and 7 bases separated the two germline ends. CDR3 length: 13 amino acids. CDR3 DNA sequence: TGCGCCAGCAGCCAAGAGTCAGTTTATGGCTACACCTTC. Residues: CASSQESVYGYTF.

The chain recombines TRBV19 with TRBJ2-1; perhaps TRBD2 as D (7 bases). The CDR3 covers 16 residues. Germline CDR1 reads LNHDA; CDR2 reads SQIVND (reference sequence). V lost 7 bases and J 2 bases, leaving 18 bases between the germline ends. CDR3 bases: TGTGCCAGTAACCCTTCGGGGGCGGGAGCCTACAATGAGCAGTTCTTC. Translated, it gives CASNPSGAGAYNEQFF.

The chain combines TRBV28 with TRBJ1-1; D is possibly TRBD1 (5 bases). CDR3 length equals 13 residues. Trimming cost V 3 bases and J 6 bases, with 11 bases left between them. The germline V gene encodes CDR1 MDHEN and CDR2 SYDVKM. CDR3 DNA: TGTGCCAGCAGTTTGTTAGGGGCGTCTGAAGCTTTCTTT. It specifies CASSLLGASEAFF.

The chain couples TRBV7-9 to TRBJ1-4; unclear D gene. This CDR3 comprises 13 residues. Germline assignment: CDR1 SEHNR and CDR2 FQNEAQ (reference sequence). V lost 5 bases, J lost 12 bases, and 16 bases lay in between. The CDR3 DNA reads as TGTGCCAGCAGCCTTCGACCTTTCGTTGAACTGTTTTTT. Amino acid sequence: CASSLRPFVELFF.

V and J are TRBV6-1 and TRBJ2-7; 7 bases fit TRBD1. From germline, CDR1 is MNHNS and CDR2 SASEGT. This CDR3 region has 16 residues. V dropped 0 bases and J dropped 3; count of bases not matched to a gene: 8. As DNA, the CDR3 is TGTGCCAGCAGTGAAGCGGGAGACAGGGTCCGCTACGAGCAGTACTTC. The encoded protein is CASSEAGDRVRYEQYF.

The chain employs TRBV19 and TRBJ1-1; TRBD1 agrees at 9 bases. Germline CDR1 is LNHDA and CDR2 is SQIVND (reference sequence). The junction had 6 bases not matched to a gene; V was cut back by 5 bases and J by 2 bases. CDR3 length: 15 amino acids. CDR3 in amino acids: CASSPDRGINTEAFF. Here the CDR3 DNA reads TGTGCCAGTAGTCCGGACAGGGGTATTAACACTGAAGCTTTCTTT.

This clone came up once. V is TRBV6-2 or TRBV6-3 and J is TRBJ2-3; 7 bases are a match to TRBD1. The trim removed 5 bases at V and 2 bases at J, leaving 13 bases unmatched. This CDR3 spans 17 amino acids. CDR1 MNHEY and CDR2 SVGEGT come from the germline V gene. The CDR3 nucleotides read TGTGCCAGCAGTCAGACGGCGACAGGGATTAACACAGATACGCAGTATTTT. Translation: CASSQTATGINTDTQYF.

The rearrangement joins TRBV30 to TRBJ2-2; D may be TRBD1 or TRBD2 (5 bases each). This CDR3 has 14 residues. Trimming took 0 bases from V and 7 from J, leaving 12 bases between them. CDR1 and CDR2 from the germline V gene are GTSNPN and SVGIG (reference sequence). This CDR3 reads CAWSVRGADGELFF. The DNA for the CDR3 is TGTGCCTGGAGTGTACGAGGGGCCGACGGGGAGCTGTTTTTT.